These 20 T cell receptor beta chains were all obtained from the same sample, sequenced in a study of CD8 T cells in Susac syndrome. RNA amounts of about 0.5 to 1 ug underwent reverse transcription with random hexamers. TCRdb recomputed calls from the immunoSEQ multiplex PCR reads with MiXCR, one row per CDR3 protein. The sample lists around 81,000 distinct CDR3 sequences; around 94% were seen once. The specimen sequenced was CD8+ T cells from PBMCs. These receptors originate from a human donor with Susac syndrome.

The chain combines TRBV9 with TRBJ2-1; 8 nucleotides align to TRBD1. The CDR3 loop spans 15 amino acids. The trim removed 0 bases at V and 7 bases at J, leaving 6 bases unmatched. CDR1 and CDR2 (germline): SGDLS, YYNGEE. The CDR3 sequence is CASSVGQGAVNEQFF. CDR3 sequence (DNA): TGTGCCAGCAGCGTAGGGCAGGGGGCCGTTAATGAGCAGTTCTTC.

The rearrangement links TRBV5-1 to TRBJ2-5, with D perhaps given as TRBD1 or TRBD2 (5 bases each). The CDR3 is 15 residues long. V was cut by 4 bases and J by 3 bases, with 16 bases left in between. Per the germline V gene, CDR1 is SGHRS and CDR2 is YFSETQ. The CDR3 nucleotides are TGCGCCAGCAGCCCCAGGGATGAGGGTGAAGAGACCCAGTACTTC. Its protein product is CASSPRDEGEETQYF.

This CDR3 is CASSPRQGETQYF. The CDR3, as DNA: TGTGCCAGCAGCCCCCGACAGGGGGAGACCCAGTACTTC. The chain recombines TRBV7-7 with TRBJ2-5; the match to TRBD1 covers 8 bases. The CDR3 totals 13 residues. Trimming cost V 5 bases and J 5 bases; bases outside gene matches: 4. Looked up from germline, CDR1 is SSHAT and CDR2 is FNYEAQ (reference sequence).

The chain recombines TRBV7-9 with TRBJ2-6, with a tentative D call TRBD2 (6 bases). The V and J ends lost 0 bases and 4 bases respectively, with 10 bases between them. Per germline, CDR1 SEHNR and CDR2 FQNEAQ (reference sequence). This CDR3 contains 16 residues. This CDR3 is CASSLARGEGANVLTF. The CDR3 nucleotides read TGTGCCAGCAGCTTAGCGCGGGGAGAGGGGGCCAACGTCCTGACTTTC.

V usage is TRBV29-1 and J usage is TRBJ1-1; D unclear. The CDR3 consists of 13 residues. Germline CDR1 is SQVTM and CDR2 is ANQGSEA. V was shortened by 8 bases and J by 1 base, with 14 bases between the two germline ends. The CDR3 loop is CSTRKGPNTEAFF. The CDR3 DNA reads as TGCAGCACTCGAAAAGGACCGAACACTGAAGCTTTCTTT.

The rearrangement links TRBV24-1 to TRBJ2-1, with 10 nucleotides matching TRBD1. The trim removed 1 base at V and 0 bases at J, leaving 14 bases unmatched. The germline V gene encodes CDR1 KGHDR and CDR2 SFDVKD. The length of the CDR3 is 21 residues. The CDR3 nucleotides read TGTGCCACCAGTGATTTCGTGCCGGGACAGGGGCCGACTAGCTCCTACAATGAGCAGTTCTTC. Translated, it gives CATSDFVPGQGPTSSYNEQFF.

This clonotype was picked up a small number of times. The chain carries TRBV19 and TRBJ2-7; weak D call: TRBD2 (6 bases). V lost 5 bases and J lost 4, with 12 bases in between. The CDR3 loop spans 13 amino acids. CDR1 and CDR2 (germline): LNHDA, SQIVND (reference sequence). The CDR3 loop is CASSPGTSYEQYF. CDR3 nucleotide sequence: TGTGCCAGTAGTCCCGGGACTTCTTACGAGCAGTACTTC. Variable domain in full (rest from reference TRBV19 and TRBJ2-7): DGGITQSPKYLFRKEGQNVTLSCEQNLNHDAMYWYRQDPGQGLRLIYYSQIVNDFQKGDIAEGYSVSREKKESFPLTVTSAQKNPTAFYLCASSPGTSYEQYFGPGTRLTVT.

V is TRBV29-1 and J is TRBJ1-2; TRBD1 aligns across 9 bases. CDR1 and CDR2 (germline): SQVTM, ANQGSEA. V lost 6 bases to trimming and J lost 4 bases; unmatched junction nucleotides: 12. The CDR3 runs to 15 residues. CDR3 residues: CSVENRQGVGYGYTF. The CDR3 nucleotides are TGCAGCGTAGAAAATCGACAGGGGGTGGGCTATGGCTACACCTTC.

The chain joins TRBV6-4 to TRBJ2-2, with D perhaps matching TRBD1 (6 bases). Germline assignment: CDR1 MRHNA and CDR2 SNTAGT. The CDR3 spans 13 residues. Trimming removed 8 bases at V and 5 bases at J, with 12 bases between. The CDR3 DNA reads TGTGCCAGCGCGCAGGGGTCAACCGGGGAGCTGTTTTTT. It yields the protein CASAQGSTGELFF.

CDR3: CASSSIAGVREQYF. In nucleotides, the CDR3 is TGTGCCAGCAGTTCGATAGCGGGAGTACGGGAGCAGTACTTC. The chain has TRBV6-5 and TRBJ2-7, with 9 bases identical to TRBD2. This CDR3 contains 14 residues. Germline V lookup: CDR1 MNHEY, CDR2 SVGAGI. V shed 4 bases, J shed 7 bases, and the junction held 8 bases outside the gene matches.

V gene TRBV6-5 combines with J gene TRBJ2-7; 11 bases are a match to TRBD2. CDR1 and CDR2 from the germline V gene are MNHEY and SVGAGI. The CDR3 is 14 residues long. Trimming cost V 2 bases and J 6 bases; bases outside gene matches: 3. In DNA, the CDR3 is TGTGCCAGCAGTTACGGAGGACTAGCGGGCGAGCAGTACTTC. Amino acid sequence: CASSYGGLAGEQYF.

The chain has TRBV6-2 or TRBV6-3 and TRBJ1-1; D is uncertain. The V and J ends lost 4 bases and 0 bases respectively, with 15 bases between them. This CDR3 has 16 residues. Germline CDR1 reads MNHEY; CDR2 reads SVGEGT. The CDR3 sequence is CASSFLRITLNTEAFF. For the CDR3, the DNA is TGTGCCAGCAGTTTTTTGAGGATTACCTTGAACACTGAAGCTTTCTTT.

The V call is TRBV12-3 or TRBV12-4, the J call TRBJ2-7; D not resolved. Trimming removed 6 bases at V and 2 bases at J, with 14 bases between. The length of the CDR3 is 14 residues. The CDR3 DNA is TGTGCCAGCAGCCACGGACCTGCGACCTACGAGCAGTACTTC. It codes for CASSHGPATYEQYF.

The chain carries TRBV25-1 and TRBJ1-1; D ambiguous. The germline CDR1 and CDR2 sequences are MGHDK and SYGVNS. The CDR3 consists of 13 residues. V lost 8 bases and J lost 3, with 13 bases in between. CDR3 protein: CASSTGEHTEAFF. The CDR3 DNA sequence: TGTGCCAGCTCGACTGGGGAACACACTGAAGCTTTCTTT.

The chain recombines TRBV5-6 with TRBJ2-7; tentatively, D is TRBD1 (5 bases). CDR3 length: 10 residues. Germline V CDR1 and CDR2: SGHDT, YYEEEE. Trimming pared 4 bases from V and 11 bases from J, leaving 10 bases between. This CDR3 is CASSRKGEYF. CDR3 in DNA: TGTGCCAGCAGCAGGAAAGGGGAGTACTTC.

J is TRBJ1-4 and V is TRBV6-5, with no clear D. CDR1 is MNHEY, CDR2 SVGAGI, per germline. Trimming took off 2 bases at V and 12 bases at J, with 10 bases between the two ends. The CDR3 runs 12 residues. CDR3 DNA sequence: TGTGCCAGCAGTTACGGAGGGAGCGAACTGTTTTTT. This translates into CASSYGGSELFF.

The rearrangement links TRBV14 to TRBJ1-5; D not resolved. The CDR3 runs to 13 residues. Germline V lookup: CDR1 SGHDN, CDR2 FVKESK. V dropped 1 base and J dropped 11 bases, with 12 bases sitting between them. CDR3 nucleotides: TGTGCCAGCAGCCAAGCGCACGGGTCATCCCAGCATTTT. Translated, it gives CASSQAHGSSQHF.

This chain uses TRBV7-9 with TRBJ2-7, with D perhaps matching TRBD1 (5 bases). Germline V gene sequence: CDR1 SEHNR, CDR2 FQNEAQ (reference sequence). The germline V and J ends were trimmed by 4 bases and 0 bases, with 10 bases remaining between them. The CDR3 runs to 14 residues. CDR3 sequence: CASSSTEISYEQYF. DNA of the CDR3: TGTGCCAGCAGCTCGACAGAGATCTCCTACGAGCAGTACTTC.

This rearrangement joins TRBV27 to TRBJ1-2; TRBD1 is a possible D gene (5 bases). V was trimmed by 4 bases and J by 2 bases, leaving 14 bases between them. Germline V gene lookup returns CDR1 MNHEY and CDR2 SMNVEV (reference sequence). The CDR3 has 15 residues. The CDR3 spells CASSSGTAENYGYTF. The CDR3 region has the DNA TGTGCCAGCAGTTCCGGGACGGCGGAGAACTATGGCTACACCTTC.

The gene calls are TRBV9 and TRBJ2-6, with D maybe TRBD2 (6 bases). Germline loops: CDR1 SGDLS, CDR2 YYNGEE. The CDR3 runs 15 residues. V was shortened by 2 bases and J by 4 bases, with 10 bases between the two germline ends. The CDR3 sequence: CASSVRGAGANVLTF. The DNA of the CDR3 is TGTGCCAGCAGCGTTCGCGGGGCCGGGGCCAACGTCCTGACTTTC. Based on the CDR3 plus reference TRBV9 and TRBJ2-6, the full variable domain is DSGVTQTPKHLITATGQRVTLRCSPRSGDLSVYWYQQSLDQGLQFLIQYYNGEERAKGNILERFSAQQFPDLHSELNLSSLELGDSALYFCASSVRGAGANVLTFGAGSRLTVL.